This T cell receptor beta chain was retrieved from a study of CD8+ T cells in alopecia areata. On the study more broadly: Affected scalp percentage determined the severity score of treated patients.

Investigators isolated RNA and reverse transcribed it into cDNA to act as the sequencing template. TCRdb's copy holds only in-frame clones and misses some; the assay was immunoSEQ multiplex PCR. The table records about 150,000 clones, about 59% of them present only once. Treatment meaning: oral pan-JAK inhibitor, 5-10 mg twice daily. Specimen: CD8+ T cells sorted from blood, collected at week 4, from a patient treated with tofacitinib. This receptor was identified in a human donor with alopecia areata.

For the CDR3, the DNA is TGTGCCAGCAGCCTGACAGGGGCCTCGTACGAGCAGTACTTC. This translates into CASSLTGASYEQYF. This chain connects TRBV14 to TRBJ2-7, with 8 bases identical to TRBD1. J was trimmed by 4 bases and V by 4 bases; bases with no gene match: 6. The V gene's germline CDR1 is SGHDN and CDR2 FVKESK. The CDR3 sequence is 14 residues long.